Below, one T cell receptor beta chain is given with its context. What it binds is unknown. This entry comes from a study of cytomegalovirus exposure and HLA in healthy donors. Study at large: Later, an analysis reported that the 130 or so validation repertoires had used the same platform as the 500 to 750 first-cohort repertoires. Points from the study as a whole: Cytomegalovirus-associated status was assigned to about 160 TCR beta chains. A subsequent analysis found that TCR clusters from the first cohort also tended to co-occur in the 110 or so validation repertoires, with under 95% of cluster scores above 0.

The CDR3 consists of 15 residues. V lost 2 bases and J lost 1, with 11 bases in between. Germline lookup yields CDR1 KGHSH and CDR2 LQKENI. TCRdb keeps only in-frame clones here, not all; method: immunoSEQ multiplex PCR. The sample carries hundreds of thousands of clones, about 88% recorded once. The J gene is TRBJ1-1, the V gene TRBV18; D is uncertain. Sample: PBMCs. The clonotype originates from a man between 18 and 35 years old in good health and CMV-seropositive. The CDR3 is CASSPRWEPNTEAFF. The DNA for the CDR3 is TGTGCCAGCTCACCAAGGTGGGAGCCGAACACTGAAGCTTTCTTT.